The present entry profiles one TCR beta chain with its context. Its antigen remains unidentified. No quality values exist for individual bases; no much larger clone is one base distant. The cohort was made up of 500 to 800 healthy bone marrow donors. All cohort members were sampled while nominally healthy, although unrecorded immune exposures were likely present. The donor tested CMV seropositive, placing the donor among the approximately 310 seropositive members of the cohort. A peripheral blood sample was collected from each donor, and TCR beta sequencing was performed on peripheral blood mononuclear cells. The Qiagen DNeasy Blood Extraction Kit was used to extract genomic DNA from the blood cell samples. Trimming removed 2 bases from V and 5 bases from J; the gene matches leave 6 bases unexplained. CDR1 and CDR2 (MNHEY, SMNVEV) derive from the germline V gene (reference sequence). The CDR3 runs 15 residues from the cysteine to the phenylalanine. Kept here is only the CDR3 DNA, which spans 45 bases and is read in frame from base 1.

The data originate from a study of cytomegalovirus exposure and HLA in healthy donors (dated by TCRdb to about 2017). At the level of the whole study: An earlier analysis of roughly 500 of the donors reported under 300 Gb of sequence data and 95 million to 120 million unique TCR beta sequences obtained from about 200 million T cells. Typing coverage varied by locus: about 620-630 donors for A, B, C, DRB1 and DQB1; approximately 520 for DQA1; nearly 610 for DPA1; 450 to 480 for DPB1. The T cell repertoires of several hundred subjects were profiled by immunosequencing and related to cytomegalovirus serostatus. In the later analysis, no new phenotypic data were used to find candidate immune exposures; instead, reliance was placed on TCR beta sequences and their occurrence across donors. Across 398 genotyped donors of the cohort, an average of approximately 240,000 unique TCR beta nucleotide sequences per donor were sequenced, and roughly 20% of those sequences were non-productive. In a later genetic analysis, genome-wide SNP genotypes for about 65% of the roughly 670 donors were used, and that subset was treated as a discovery cohort. Along with the approximately 670-subject first cohort, a separate validation cohort of over a hundred different subjects was used. All discovery cohort repertoires had been generated using a single sequencing platform. In a later analysis, previously published TCR beta repertoires from more than 500 donors were re-analyzed and high-resolution HLA genotyping was added so that TCR occurrence patterns could be studied. HLA typing included class I and class II loci at four-digit resolution. To predict cytomegalovirus infection status, the study brought together high-throughput TCR immunosequencing, statistical association of individual TCRs with disease status, and machine learning. To decide whether each TCR beta V gene segment behaved as functional or pseudogenic, an earlier analysis of 587 of the donors relied on high-throughput TCR beta sequencing. Roughly 300 gigabases of sequencing data and tens of millions of unique TCR sequences were included in an early release covering 550 to 650 HLA-typed donors. The study was designed to test whether signatures of past pathogen exposure could be identified by cataloging public T cell receptors. The genetic ancestry cluster associated with self-reported Caucasian donors included 81% of the roughly 400 genotyped donors. Donor age, sex, ethnicity and CMV serostatus were compiled alongside the repertoire data. Several DR-DQ haplotypes were handled as single units for association and clustering, since linkage in the cohort was strong. The research as a whole found: A further reported finding was that TCR beta sequences accurately predicted the HLA-A and HLA-B alleles for most subjects in the first cohort. Because the 87-base-pair reads could not distinguish some IMGT-functional V segments, including TRBV6-2 and TRBV6-3, those segments were excluded. Specific HLA alleles were associated with about 17,000 TCR beta sequences at a false discovery rate of 0.05 in a later analysis. An earlier analysis of around 540 of the donors showed that most TCR beta V segments appeared in productive rearrangements either about 87% or about 30% of the time, which broadly matched IMGT annotations. Most TCR sequences were observed very rarely across donors, whereas some public TCRs were present in many individuals. Cytomegalovirus status was reported to be diagnosed by the classifier with high specificity and sensitivity in both the original and validation cohorts. The earlier analysis of a few hundred of the donors excluded over 15 rarely observed V segments, including chromosome 9 orphons, because counts were too low. According to a later analysis, most CMV-associated TCR beta chains appeared to be HLA-restricted, and the HLA associations seemed to be driven largely by CMV exposure. In a later analysis, several top co-occurrence clusters were reported to appear linked to parvovirus B19, influenza, CMV and Epstein-Barr virus. Linkage disequilibrium might explain the correlated functional status among segregating V segments, but an unknown experimental factor could not be excluded. A later genetic analysis associated a missense DCLRE1C variant with V-gene and J-gene trimming of TCR beta chains, and an independent cohort replicated the association. The only immune exposure information available for the cohort was CMV serostatus. When HLA alleles, especially DR and DQ, strongly co-occurred, attributing TCR associations to individual alleles was difficult. In this cohort, only TCR beta chains were sequenced, and detectable features were limited by the absence of alpha or paired-chain data. Sequencing depth was assumed to be roughly uniform across donors in the presence/absence analyses, though that assumption may not hold. A later analysis found that TCR association rates varied across HLA loci, with DRB1 alleles showing the most associated TCRs and HLA-C alleles the fewest. A cluster of highly shared sequence variants was judged likely to be a technical artifact of the sequencing pipeline. It was suggested by the authors that the approach could potentially be generalized to other disease states and immunological phenotypes. HLA typing was unavailable for some donors at each locus, so association tests used only the typed subset. Compared with equally common non-associated chains, HLA-associated TCR beta chains in a later analysis were more clonally expanded and had lower generation probabilities. Compared with the roughly 700-donor mean, donors in an Asian-associated ancestry cluster had fewer N-insertions in productive TCRs, according to a later genetic analysis. In the study, approximately 150 TCR beta chains were listed as associated with cytomegalovirus. A few of the identified cytomegalovirus-associated TCR beta chains were confirmed in vitro to be specific for cytomegalovirus antigens.

The library was generated by the immunoSEQ multiplex PCR assay. For the multiplex PCR, a mixture combining 60 forward primers for TCR Vbeta segments and 13 reverse primers for TCR Jbeta segments was used. The CDR3 region of rearranged TCR beta genes was amplified from genomic DNA by a multiplex PCR assay. The Illumina HiSeq System was used to sequence the amplified TCR beta libraries as 87-base-pair reads. On the authors' methods: Across the 670 or so repertoires, a later analysis counted 78 million or so unique TCR beta chains, 8.5 million to 12 million of which were shared by at least two donors. A nearest-neighbor algorithm error-corrected the raw reads and collapsed the reads into unique sequences, merging closely related sequences to remove PCR and sequencing errors. Alignment of CDR3 sequences to IMGT reference sequences was used to assign V, D and J gene segments. For a sequence to be retained, a match of at least six nucleotides was required to both a V gene segment and a J gene segment. A rearrangement counted as productive if the CDR3 had no stop codons and remained in frame with V and J, and every other rearrangement counted as non-productive. CDR3 was defined by IMGT convention, running from the second conserved V-encoded cysteine to the conserved J-encoded phenylalanine. The earlier analysis of about 620 of the donors excluded sequences that lacked an unambiguous match to a single V gene segment. An earlier analysis of a few hundred of the donors called V segments functional above 56.7% productive rearrangements and segregating when the between-donor standard deviation exceeded 5%. A statistical classification framework was built for diagnosing cytomegalovirus status from the catalog of TCR beta chain sequences. In a later analysis, TCR nucleotide sequences were compared against IMGT/GENE-DB human TR gene sequences so that V and J genes could be assigned. Using the TCRdist pipeline, a later analysis assigned CDR3 sequences along with most-parsimonious VDJ recombination scenarios. In a later analysis, each TCR beta chain was defined by its CDR3 amino acid sequence together with its V-gene family, and reads lacking a unique V-gene family were excluded. In a later analysis, 500 to 650 highly shared, low-generation-probability nucleotide sequences were removed to address suspected cross-contamination and a sequencing artifact. In a later analysis, a clonal expansion index for each public chain was calculated from normalized within-repertoire ranks of inferred template counts. In a later analysis, generation probabilities were computed using a VDJ recombination model fitted to out-of-frame rearrangements, and the results were checked against IGoR. In a later analysis, hypergeometric tests were used to score TCR-TCR, TCR-HLA and TCR-CMV co-occurrence, with a repertoire-size bias correction applied to TCR pairs. In a later analysis, false discovery rates were estimated by permuting HLA or CMV assignments 20 times. In a later analysis, co-occurring TCRs were grouped using DBSCAN, and TCRdist sequence similarity was added for clustering within HLA-allele-positive subsets. For co-occurrence clustering, repertoires with fewer than 30,000 or more than 120,000 public chains were excluded, along with four to six repertoires with anomalous nucleotide sharing. Drawn from immuneACCESS, this table holds only the in-frame rearrangements with V and J called that TCRdb kept. Clones are partly lost; checked studies trace under half to an unresolved V gene and leave the rest unexplained. The V and J calls and clone size were taken over from that table, and D and trimming were inferred from the DNA. Present in this sample are around 130,000 clones, roughly 74% of which were seen just once. The biggest ten clones account for approximately 6.3% of the sample.

The sample was PBMCs. The receptor's source is a man aged 35 to 55 in good health and CMV-seropositive. The sequence links TRBV27 to TRBJ1-1, with 9 bases aligning to TRBD1. The CDR3 reads as follows: CASSLLGTGRTEAFF. DNA sequence: TGTGCCAGCAGTTTACTCGGGACAGGGAGGACTGAAGCTTTCTTT.